This record covers a single T cell receptor beta chain. The data are from a study of shared clonotypes between healthy human individuals. Germline CDR1 is LGHNA and CDR2 is YSLEER. This CDR3 has 16 amino acids. V shed 0 bases and J shed 6 bases, with 14 bases lying between them. In the authors' methods: Quality scores were absent from the junction-only immunoSEQ sequences, so filtering differed. Data came from immunoSEQ multiplex PCR; TCRdb stores just in-frame clones and leaves some out. V and J calls and clone size follow that table, whereas D and trimming were derived from the DNA. The top ten clones hold around a tenth of a sample with 300,000 or so clones, 74% of them seen once.

This clonotype originated in a man under 40 in good health. Material for sequencing was memory CD4+ T cells sorted from blood. Subset meaning: CD45RA-negative fraction. The J gene is TRBJ2-2, the V gene TRBV4-3; D is unclear. The CDR3 DNA reads TGCGCCAGCAGCCAAGATGCTCTGGCGAGGTCCGGGGAGCTGTTTTTT. It is translated as CASSQDALARSGELFF.